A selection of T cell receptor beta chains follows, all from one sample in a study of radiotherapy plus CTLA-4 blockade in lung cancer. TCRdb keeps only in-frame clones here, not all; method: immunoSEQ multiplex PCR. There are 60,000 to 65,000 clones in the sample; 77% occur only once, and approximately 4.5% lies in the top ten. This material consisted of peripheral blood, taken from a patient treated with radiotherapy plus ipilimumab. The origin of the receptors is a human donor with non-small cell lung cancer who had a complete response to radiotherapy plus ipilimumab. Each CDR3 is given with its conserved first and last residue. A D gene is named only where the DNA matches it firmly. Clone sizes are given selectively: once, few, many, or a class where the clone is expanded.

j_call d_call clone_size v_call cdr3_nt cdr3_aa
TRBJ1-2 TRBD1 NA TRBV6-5 TGTGCCAGCAGCCAGGGGGCGAAAGGCTACACCTTC CASSQGAKGYTF
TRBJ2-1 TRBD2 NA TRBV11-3 TGTGCCAGCAGCTTAGTTACTAGCGGGAGCTCCTACAATGAGCAGTTCTTC CASSLVTSGSSYNEQFF
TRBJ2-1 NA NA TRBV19 TGTGCCAGTACGGGACCAAACAATGAGCAGTTCTTC CASTGPNNEQFF
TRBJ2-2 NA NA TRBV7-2 TGTGCCAGCAGCCAAAGGACGGCGAACACCGGGGAGCTGTTTTTT CASSQRTANTGELFF
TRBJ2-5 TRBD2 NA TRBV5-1 TGCGCCAGCAGCTTCGGACTAGCACAAGAGACCCAGTACTTC CASSFGLAQETQYF
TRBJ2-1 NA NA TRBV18 TGTGCCAGCTCACCCGCCAGATACAATGAGCAGTTCTTC CASSPARYNEQFF
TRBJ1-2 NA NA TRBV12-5 TGTGCTAGTGGTTTCGGGACATCCACCTTATATGGCTACACCTTC CASGFGTSTLYGYTF
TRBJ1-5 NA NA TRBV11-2 TGTGCCAGCAGCGTGGGTGTCGGCAATCAGCCCCAGCATTTT CASSVGVGNQPQHF
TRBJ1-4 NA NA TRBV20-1 TGCAGTGCCCCCTGGCGGGAAAAACTGTTTTTT CSAPWREKLFF
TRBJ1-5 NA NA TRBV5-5 TGTGCCAGCAGCTTGGACGCCGACCAAACAGGGTACCGCAATCAGCCCCAGCATTTT CASSLDADQTGYRNQPQHF
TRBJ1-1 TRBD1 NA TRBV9 TGTGCCAGCAGCGCACTACAGGGGGCGGGCACTGAAGCTTTCTTT CASSALQGAGTEAFF
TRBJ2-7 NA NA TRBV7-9 TGTGCCAGCACGCAAGGGCTTGCCTACGAGCAGTACTTC CASTQGLAYEQYF
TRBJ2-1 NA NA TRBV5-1 TGCGCCAGCAGCTTGGATGTTCAAGTCGGTGAGCAGTTCTTC CASSLDVQVGEQFF
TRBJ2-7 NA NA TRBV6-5 TGTGCCAGCAGCCCTATCTCCGGAGGATCCTACGAGCAGTACTTC CASSPISGGSYEQYF
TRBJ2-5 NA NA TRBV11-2 TGTGCCAGCAGCTTAGAAAGGGCCCGAGGAGAGACCCAGTACTTC CASSLERARGETQYF
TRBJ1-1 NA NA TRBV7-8 TGTGCCAGCAGCTCGCCACAACAGGAGGCTAGGGCTTTCTTT CASSSPQQEARAFF
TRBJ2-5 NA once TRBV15 TGTGCCACCAGCAGGAGGGAACTTCAAGGGGAGACCCAGTACTTC CATSRRELQGETQYF
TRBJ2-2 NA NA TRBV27 TGTGCCAGCAGTTTAAACACCGGGGAGCTGTTTTTT CASSLNTGELFF
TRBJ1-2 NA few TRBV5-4 TGTGCCAGCAGCTCGGGACTTAACTATGGCTACACCTTC CASSSGLNYGYTF
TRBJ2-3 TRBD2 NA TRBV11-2 TGTGCCAGCAGCGCTCCTTCGCGGGAGGTCACAGATACGCAGTATTTT CASSAPSREVTDTQYF
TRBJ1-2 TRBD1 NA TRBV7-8 TGTGCCAGCAGCTTAGGTCCCCACAGGGGGCGATTGGATGGCTACACCTTC CASSLGPHRGRLDGYTF
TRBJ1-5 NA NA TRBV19 TGTGCCAGTCAAAATACAGGGATTTTCAATCAGCCCCAGCATTTT CASQNTGIFNQPQHF
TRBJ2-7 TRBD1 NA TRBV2 TGTGCCAGCAGTAGGACAGGGAGCTCCTACGAGCAGTACTTC CASSRTGSSYEQYF
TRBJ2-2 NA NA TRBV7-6 TGTGCCACCACCTTCGCGAGGGGCGGGGAGCTGTTTTTT CATTFARGGELFF
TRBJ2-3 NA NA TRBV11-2 TGTGCCAGCAGCCCGCAGGACCGGGACGGAACAGATACGCAGTATTTT CASSPQDRDGTDTQYF
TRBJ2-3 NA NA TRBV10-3 TGTGCCATCAGAACGCAGGTTAGCACAGATACGCAGTATTTT CAIRTQVSTDTQYF
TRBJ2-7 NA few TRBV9 TGTGCCAGCAGCGTAGGATACAGCTCCTACGAGCAGTACTTC CASSVGYSSYEQYF